The 8 T cell receptor beta chains reported below all come from one sample, sequenced in a study of blood T cell repertoires in COVID-19. The table came from immunoSEQ multiplex PCR; TCRdb's copy has only in-frame clones and leaves some out. The table includes 68,000 or so clones, 75% to 95% detected once. The sequenced sample consisted of peripheral blood. The receptors originated from a man in his forties with COVID-19, enrolled during active disease.

The chain recombines TRBV2 with TRBJ2-5; D call uncertain. The CDR3 length is 11 residues. Trimming stripped 4 bases from V and 5 bases from J, with 5 bases between. Per the germline V gene, CDR1 is SNHLY and CDR2 is FYNNEI. CDR3 nucleotide sequence: TGTGCCAGCAGTGTGCGGGAGACCCAGTACTTC. This gives the protein CASSVRETQYF.

The chain joins TRBV5-4 to TRBJ1-2; 9 bases fit TRBD1. The germline V gene has CDR1 SGHNT and CDR2 YYREEE (reference sequence). Trimming at V came to 4 bases and at J to 8 bases, leaving 9 bases not matched to a gene. The CDR3 has 14 residues. CDR3 region: CASSIPGTGNGYTF. In nucleotides, the CDR3 is TGTGCCAGCAGCATACCCGGGACAGGGAACGGCTACACCTTC.

This chain links TRBV10-2 with TRBJ2-7; 7 bases fit TRBD1. This CDR3 is built from 12 residues. V was clipped by 9 bases and J by 3 bases; unmatched bases: 5. Germline CDR1 is WSHSY and CDR2 is SAAADI. The CDR3 here is CASATGDYEQYF. CDR3 DNA: TGCGCCAGTGCAACAGGGGACTACGAGCAGTACTTC.

CDR3 amino acids: CAWNMGGYGYTF. CDR3 bases: TGTGCCTGGAACATGGGGGGCTATGGCTACACCTTC. V usage is TRBV30 and J usage is TRBJ1-2; weak D call: TRBD1 (5 bases). The CDR3 totals 12 residues. Deletions cut 4 bases from V and 4 bases from J, with 10 bases between. Germline CDR1 GTSNPN, CDR2 SVGIG (reference sequence).

The chain joins TRBV30 to TRBJ2-7, with D possibly TRBD2 on 5 matching bases. Germline V CDR1 and CDR2: GTSNPN, SVGIG (reference sequence). V shed 6 bases and J shed 3 bases, with 15 bases lying between them. This CDR3 spans 13 amino acids. CDR3 sequence reads: CACEVPGGYEQYF. The CDR3 region has the DNA TGTGCCTGTGAGGTGCCTGGAGGCTACGAGCAGTACTTC.

V usage is TRBV3-1 (or the pseudogene TRBV3-2) and J usage is TRBJ2-1; the match to TRBD2 covers 8 bases. The CDR3 is made up of 15 amino acids. Germline CDR1 is LGHDT and CDR2 is YNNKEL (reference sequence). J gave up 7 bases and V 1 base, and 6 bases lay outside the gene matches. The CDR3 sequence: CASSQAGGGRNEQFF. CDR3 DNA sequence: TGTGCCAGCAGCCAAGCGGGCGGGGGGCGTAATGAGCAGTTCTTC.

This chain's CDR3 is CSGSGQGSYTF. CDR3 sequence (DNA): TGCAGTGGATCGGGACAGGGATCCTACACCTTC. The V call is TRBV29-1, the J call TRBJ1-2, with TRBD1 matching 9 bases. The CDR3 has 11 residues. Germline CDR1 reads SQVTM; CDR2 reads ANQGSEA.

V gene TRBV10-3 combines with J gene TRBJ2-1; 11 nucleotides align to TRBD1. CDR1 ENHRY and CDR2 SYGVKD come from the germline V gene. The trim removed 2 bases at V and 10 bases at J, leaving 4 bases unmatched. This CDR3 contains 14 residues. CDR3 loop: CAISEPDRGQEQFF. Here the CDR3 DNA reads TGTGCCATCAGTGAGCCGGACAGGGGGCAGGAGCAGTTCTTC.